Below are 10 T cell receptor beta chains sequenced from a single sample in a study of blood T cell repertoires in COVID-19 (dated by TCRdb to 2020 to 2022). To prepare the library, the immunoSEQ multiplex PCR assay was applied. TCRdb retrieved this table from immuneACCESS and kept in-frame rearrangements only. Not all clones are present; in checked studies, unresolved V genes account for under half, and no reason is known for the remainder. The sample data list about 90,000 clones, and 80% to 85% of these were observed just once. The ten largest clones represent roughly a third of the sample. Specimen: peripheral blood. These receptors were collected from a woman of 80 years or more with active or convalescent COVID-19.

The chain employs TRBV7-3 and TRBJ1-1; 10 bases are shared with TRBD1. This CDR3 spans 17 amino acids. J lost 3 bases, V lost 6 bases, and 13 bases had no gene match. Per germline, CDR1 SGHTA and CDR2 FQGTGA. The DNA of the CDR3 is TGTGCCAGCAGTCCAACGAGGGGACAGGGGCCATACACTGAAGCTTTCTTT. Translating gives CASSPTRGQGPYTEAFF.

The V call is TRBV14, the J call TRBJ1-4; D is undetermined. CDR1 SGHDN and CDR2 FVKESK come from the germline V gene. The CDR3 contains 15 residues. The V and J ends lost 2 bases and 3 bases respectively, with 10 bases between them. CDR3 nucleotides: TGTGCCAGCAGCCAACCGGGGTCTCCTAATGAAAAACTGTTTTTT. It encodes CASSQPGSPNEKLFF. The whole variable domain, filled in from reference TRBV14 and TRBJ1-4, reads EAGVTQFPSHSVIEKGQTVTLRCDPISGHDNLYWYRRVMGKEIKFLLHFVKESKQDESGMPNNRFLAERTGGTYSTLKVQPAELEDSGVYFCASSQPGSPNEKLFFGSGTQLSVL.

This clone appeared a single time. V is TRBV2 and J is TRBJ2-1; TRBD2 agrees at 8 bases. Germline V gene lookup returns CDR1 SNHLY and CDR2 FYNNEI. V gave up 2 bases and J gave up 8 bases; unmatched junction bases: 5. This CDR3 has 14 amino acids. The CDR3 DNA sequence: TGTGCCAGCAGTGAATTAGCGGGGATGGATGAGCAGTTCTTC. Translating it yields CASSELAGMDEQFF.

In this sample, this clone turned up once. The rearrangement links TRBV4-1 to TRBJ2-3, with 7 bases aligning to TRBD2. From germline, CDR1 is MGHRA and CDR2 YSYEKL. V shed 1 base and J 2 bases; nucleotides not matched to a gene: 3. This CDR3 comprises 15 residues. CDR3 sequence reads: CASSQASGLTDTQYF. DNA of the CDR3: TGCGCCAGCAGCCAAGCTAGCGGCCTCACAGATACGCAGTATTTT.

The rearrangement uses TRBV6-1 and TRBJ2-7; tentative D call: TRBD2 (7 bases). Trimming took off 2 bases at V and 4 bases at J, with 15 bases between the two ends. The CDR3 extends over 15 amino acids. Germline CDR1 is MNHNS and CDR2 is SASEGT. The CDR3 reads CASSEQGTIRYEQYF. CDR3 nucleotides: TGTGCCAGCAGTGAACAGGGGACTATCCGATACGAGCAGTACTTC.

The CDR3 DNA follows: TGTGCCAGCAGCTCAACCGCGTTAGCCGTGGCTGAAGCTTTCTTT. Encoded protein: CASSSTALAVAEAFF. The chain is built from TRBV7-9 and TRBJ1-1; D gene unclear. The CDR3 is 15 amino acids. Deletions cut 4 bases from V and 6 bases from J, with 18 bases between. In germline, CDR1 is SEHNR, CDR2 FQNEAQ (reference sequence).

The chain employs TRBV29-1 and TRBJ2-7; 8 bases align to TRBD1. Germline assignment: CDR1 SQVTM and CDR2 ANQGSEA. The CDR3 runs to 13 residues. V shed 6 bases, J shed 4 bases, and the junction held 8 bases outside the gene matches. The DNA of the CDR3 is TGCAGCGTGACGACACAGGGGGGTTACGAGCAGTACTTC. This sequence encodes CSVTTQGGYEQYF.

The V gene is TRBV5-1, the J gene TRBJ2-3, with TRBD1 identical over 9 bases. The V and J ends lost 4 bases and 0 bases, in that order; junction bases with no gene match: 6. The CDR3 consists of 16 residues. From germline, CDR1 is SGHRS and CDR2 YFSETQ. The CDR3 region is CASSAGQGFSTDTQYF. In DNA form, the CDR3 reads TGCGCCAGCAGCGCAGGACAGGGGTTTAGCACAGATACGCAGTATTTT.

The CDR3 bases are TGTGCCAGCAGCTTACCGACAGGGCAAGAGCAGTACTTC. Its protein is CASSLPTGQEQYF. The V call is TRBV11-2, the J call TRBJ2-7, with 7 bases lining up with TRBD1. The CDR3 is 13 amino acids. The ends lost 2 bases at V and 7 bases at J; junction bases unmatched: 5. Germline loops: CDR1 SGHAT, CDR2 FQNNGV. The full variable domain, rest sourced from reference TRBV11-2 and TRBJ2-7, is EAGVAQSPRYKIIEKRQSVAFWCNPISGHATLYWYQQILGQGPKLLIQFQNNGVVDDSQLPKDRFSAERLKGVDSTLKIQPAKLEDSAVYLCASSLPTGQEQYFGPGTRLTVT.

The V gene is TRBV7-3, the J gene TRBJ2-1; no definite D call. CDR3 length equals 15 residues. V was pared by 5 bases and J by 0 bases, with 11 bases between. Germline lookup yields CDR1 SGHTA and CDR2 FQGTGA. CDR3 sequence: CASSEMLSSYNEQFF. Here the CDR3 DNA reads TGTGCCAGCAGCGAGATGCTAAGCTCCTACAATGAGCAGTTCTTC.